Below, 21 T cell receptor beta chains from the same sample are listed, as sequenced in a study of cytomegalovirus exposure and HLA in healthy donors. PCR used 60 Vbeta primers and 13 Jbeta primers. Here immunoSEQ multiplex PCR was the method, and the copy in TCRdb shows in-frame clones only, minus some. The data show tens of thousands of clones, around 80% seen once. Input material: PBMCs. The source is a woman aged 25 to 39 in good health and CMV-seronegative.

Here the CDR3 reads CASSPRWGAGGTGTDTQYF. The CDR3 DNA is TGTGCCAGCAGCCCCCGCTGGGGCGCGGGAGGAACTGGCACAGATACGCAGTATTTT. This sequence joins TRBV11-3 and TRBJ2-3; 8 bases align to TRBD2. Germline CDR1 reads SGHNT; CDR2 reads YENEEA. V lost 5 bases to trimming and J lost 1 base; unmatched junction nucleotides: 17. The CDR3 covers 19 residues.

This chain joins TRBV5-4 and TRBJ2-5, with 13 positions matching TRBD2. Looked up from germline, CDR1 is SGHNT and CDR2 is YYREEE (reference sequence). Trimming at V came to 4 bases and at J to 3 bases, leaving 3 bases not matched to a gene. CDR3 length: 15 amino acids. The CDR3 DNA is TGTGCCAGCAGCCCTACTAGCGGGAGGGAAGAGACCCAGTACTTC. Translation: CASSPTSGREETQYF.

The chain employs TRBV5-1 and TRBJ1-6, with TRBD1 identical over 7 bases. The CDR3 is 15 residues long. V lost 4 bases, J lost 6 bases, and 7 bases stayed unmatched. Germline V gene sequence: CDR1 SGHRS, CDR2 YFSETQ. The CDR3 region has the DNA TGCGCCAGCAGCGCGACAGGGTTGCTTAATTCACCCCTCCACTTT. Translating it yields CASSATGLLNSPLHF.

This chain joins TRBV7-2 and TRBJ2-5, with 7 bases that match TRBD1. The DNA end favors TRBJ2-7, so the J call may be wrong. The CDR3 has 13 amino acids. CDR1 is SGHTA and CDR2 is FQGNSA in the germline V gene. The CDR3 nucleotides read TGTGCCACCTCCAGACAGGGCTTCCACGAGCAGTACTTC. This translates into CATSRQGFHEQYF.

This clone was counted only a few times. The V and J genes are TRBV6-1 and TRBJ2-2; D remains unclear. The CDR3 is 15 residues long. The germline CDR1 and CDR2 sequences are MNHNS and SASEGT. Trimming removed 0 bases at V and 6 bases at J, with 11 bases between. The CDR3 here is CASSEALRGAGELFF. CDR3 bases: TGTGCCAGCAGTGAAGCGCTTCGAGGTGCCGGGGAGCTGTTTTTT.

The CDR3 sequence: CASQTGLAGAYNEQFF. CDR3 coding DNA: TGCGCCAGCCAGACTGGGCTAGCGGGAGCCTACAATGAGCAGTTCTTC. The V call is TRBV5-1, the J call TRBJ2-1; 10 bases are shared with TRBD2. Trimming at V came to 7 bases and at J to 2 bases, leaving 9 bases not matched to a gene. Per the germline V gene, CDR1 is SGHRS and CDR2 is YFSETQ. The CDR3 runs 16 residues.

The rearrangement uses TRBV7-9 and TRBJ2-3; TRBD2 agrees at 9 bases. The CDR3 covers 15 residues. V lost 5 bases and J lost 0; bases outside the gene matches: 3. CDR1 is SEHNR, CDR2 FQNEAQ, per germline (reference sequence). This CDR3 reads CASSPSGASTDTQYF. CDR3 coding DNA: TGTGCCAGCAGCCCTAGCGGGGCTAGCACAGATACGCAGTATTTT.

The J gene is TRBJ1-3, the V gene TRBV9; D is uncertain. This CDR3 has 15 residues. Germline V gene sequence: CDR1 SGDLS, CDR2 YYNGEE. V lost 1 base to trimming and J lost 0 bases, with 8 bases between them. The CDR3 DNA follows: TGTGCCAGCAGCGTAAGCGGGGTCTCTGGAAACACCATATATTTT. Translation: CASSVSGVSGNTIYF.

V usage is TRBV7-8 and J usage is TRBJ1-1; D may be TRBD1 (5 bases). This CDR3 comprises 17 residues. Germline V gene data show CDR1 as SGHVS and CDR2 as FQNEAQ. The V gene lost 1 base and the J gene lost 3 bases, with 18 bases spanning the gap. CDR3 residues: CASSLGTRPGGDTEAFF. CDR3 sequence (DNA): TGTGCCAGCAGCTTAGGGACCCGCCCCGGGGGGGACACTGAAGCTTTCTTT.

J is TRBJ2-5 and V is TRBV5-6; TRBD2 aligns across 10 bases. Germline V CDR1 and CDR2: SGHDT, YYEEEE. The CDR3 runs 13 residues. J was trimmed by 3 bases and V by 4 bases; bases with no gene match: 0. The CDR3 sequence is CASSGTSEETQYF. The CDR3 coding sequence is TGTGCCAGCAGCGGGACTAGCGAAGAGACCCAGTACTTC. The variable domain in full, with the rest retrieved from reference TRBV5-6 and TRBJ2-5, is DAGVTQSPTHLIKTRGQQVTLRCSPKSGHDTVSWYQQALGQGPQFIFQYYEEEERQRGNFPDRFSGHQFPNYSSELNVNALLLGDSALYLCASSGTSEETQYFGPGTRLLVL.

The V and J genes are TRBV19 and TRBJ2-4; a weak D match, TRBD1 (5 bases). The CDR3 consists of 13 residues. V lost 3 bases and J lost 7, with 10 bases in between. The germline V gene has CDR1 LNHDA and CDR2 SQIVND (reference sequence). CDR3 in amino acids: CASSMAGWNIQYF. Written as DNA, the CDR3 is TGTGCCAGTAGTATGGCAGGGTGGAACATTCAGTACTTC.

This chain uses TRBV7-9 with TRBJ2-7, with 7 bases fitting TRBD1. This CDR3 has 18 amino acids. Losses at the gene ends were 5 bases for V and 2 bases for J; bases not matched to a gene: 18. Germline values: CDR1 SEHNR, CDR2 FQNEAQ (reference sequence). CDR3 nucleotides: TGTGCCAGCAGCCCTACAATACAGACAGGGAGAAAGGCCTACGAGCAGTACTTC. It specifies CASSPTIQTGRKAYEQYF. The full variable domain, completed using reference TRBV7-9 and TRBJ2-7, is DTGVSQNPRHKITKRGQNVTFRCDPISEHNRLYWYRQTLGQGPEFLTYFQNEAQLEKSRLLSDRFSAERPKGSFSTLEIQRTEQGDSAMYLCASSPTIQTGRKAYEQYFGPGTRLTVT.

Regarding this clone: Other DNA sequences in the same sample also yield this CDR3. This sequence joins TRBV6-5 and TRBJ2-7; TRBD1 matches at 10 bases. Germline loops: CDR1 MNHEY, CDR2 SVGAGI. Unmatched junction bases numbered 8, after V lost 6 bases and J lost 3 bases. The CDR3 is 15 residues long. CDR3 loop: CASRKPGQGVYEQYF. DNA for the CDR3: TGTGCCAGCAGGAAGCCCGGACAGGGGGTCTACGAGCAGTACTTC.

CDR3 in amino acids: CASSLGRGRNYGYTF. CDR3 DNA: TGTGCCAGCAGCTTGGGCAGGGGGCGCAACTATGGCTACACCTTC. This chain connects TRBV5-6 to TRBJ1-2; 8 positions agree with TRBD1. Germline V gene data show CDR1 as SGHDT and CDR2 as YYEEEE. J was trimmed by 2 bases and V by 0 bases; bases with no gene match: 3. This CDR3 region has 15 residues.

CDR3 in DNA: TGTGCCAGCAGCTTACAGGGATACGAGCAGTACGTC. Its protein is CASSLQGYEQYV. The chain has TRBV5-6 and TRBJ2-7; D perhaps matches TRBD1 (6 bases). The CDR3 has 12 amino acids. CDR1 is SGHDT and CDR2 is YYEEEE in the germline V gene. Trimming shortened V by 2 bases and J by 4 bases, and 7 bases separated the two germline ends.

This chain connects TRBV30 to TRBJ2-1; 9 bases match TRBD2. CDR3 length equals 15 residues. Germline V lookup: CDR1 GTSNPN, CDR2 SVGIG (reference sequence). V shed 3 bases and J 3 bases; nucleotides not matched to a gene: 6. The CDR3 is CAWSPASGIYNEQFF. In DNA, the CDR3 is TGTGCCTGGAGCCCTGCTAGCGGGATCTACAATGAGCAGTTCTTC. The complete variable domain, with remaining parts taken from reference TRBV30 and TRBJ2-1, reads SQTIHQWPATLVQPVGSPLSLECTVEGTSNPNLYWYRQAAGRGLQLLFYSVGIGQISSEVPQNLSASRPQDRQFILSSKKLLLSDSGFYLCAWSPASGIYNEQFFGPGTRLTVL.

V gene TRBV7-2 combines with J gene TRBJ1-5; TRBD1 might be the D (5 bases). V was cut by 0 bases and J by 6 bases, with 9 bases left in between. Germline CDR1 SGHTA, CDR2 FQGNSA. CDR3 length equals 14 residues. This CDR3 reads CASSLADQGQPQHF. The CDR3 bases are TGTGCCAGCAGCTTAGCGGATCAGGGTCAGCCCCAGCATTTT.

The chain links TRBV20-1 to TRBJ2-3; D is possibly TRBD2 (6 bases). Trimming took 6 bases from V and 6 from J, leaving 10 bases between them. The CDR3 is 11 residues long. CDR1 DFQATT and CDR2 SNEGSKA come from the germline V gene (reference sequence). The CDR3 is CSAPGVDTQYF. As DNA, the CDR3 is TGCAGTGCCCCGGGGGTTGATACGCAGTATTTT.

This sequence joins TRBV5-1 and TRBJ2-1; D remains unclear. The V end was cut by 1 base, the J end by 3 bases, with 8 bases between. The CDR3 extends over 14 amino acids. Germline V gene lookup returns CDR1 SGHRS and CDR2 YFSETQ. The CDR3 loop is CASSLSVLYNEQFF. CDR3 coding DNA: TGCGCCAGCAGCTTGTCGGTCCTCTACAATGAGCAGTTCTTC.

This chain links TRBV21-1 with TRBJ2-1; the D call in the table, TRBD1, was not verified against the DNA. TRBV21-1 is marked as a pseudogene. This CDR3 region has 15 residues. The CDR3 loop reads CASSNQGANYNEQFF. The CDR3 region has the DNA TGTGCCAGCAGCAATCAGGGGGCAAATTACAATGAGCAGTTCTTC.

The gene calls are TRBV10-3 and TRBJ1-3, with D tentatively TRBD1 (5 bases). V lost 8 bases and J lost 6, with 11 bases in between. Germline CDR1 and CDR2: ENHRY and SYGVKD. The CDR3 has 12 amino acids. CDR3 bases: TGTGCCATCCTGGGGGGGGAAAACACCATATATTTT. Its translation: CAILGGENTIYF.